This TCR beta chain was sequenced during a study of T cell responses to AZD1222 COVID-19 vaccine. Study-level background: Second-dose schedules of about 4 or about 12 weeks were combined.

Sequencing used immunoSEQ multiplex PCR; TCRdb keeps in-frame clones, though not all of them. Among around 70,000 clones listed, about three quarters were seen once. Findings of the study overall: After the peak T cell response, and only then, were repertoires sampled. Nearly half of spike-specific TCRs reportedly target variant regions that are unmutated in the B.1.351 and B.1.1.7 variants. Among the donors, most were white British and more were female, and clonal diversity was possibly underestimated.

The germline gives CDR1 LGHNT, CDR2 FRNRAP. The CDR3 has 11 amino acids. V lost 8 bases to trimming and J lost 4 bases, with 7 bases between them. Turning to this clone: Its matching antigen is unknown.

The rearrangement links TRBV12-5 to TRBJ2-3; D remains ambiguous. The material was peripheral blood, obtained on day 0 of AZD1222 vaccination. This receptor was identified in an adult in good health. CDR3 DNA: TGTGCTAGTCGGAGTGCAGATACGCAGTATTTT. Encoded protein: CASRSADTQYF.